Listed below are T cell receptor beta chains from one sample, sequenced in a study of T cell repertoires in cytomegalovirus infection. No antigen has been identified for these receptors. Via MiXCR, TCRdb re-called the reads, giving one row per CDR3 protein. Of fewer than 1,000,000 distinct CDR3 sequences in the sample, about 33% are singletons; the top ten hold 10% to 15%. Sequenced here: cultured CD8+ T cells from PBMCs, sampled from culture after CMV antigen stimulation. The receptors originated from a human donor in good health (CMV status not recorded). Some clones in this sample may be carry-over from other donors' samples. Each CDR3 is given with its conserved first and last residue. The order of the fields is clone size, J gene, V gene, D gene, CDR3 protein, CDR3 DNA. The D gene is left open where the match is weak. Clone size is stated in some rows and not others, as once, few, many or a class when expanded.

NA | TRBJ1-2 | TRBV6-6 | NA | CASSYSNGLNYGYTF | TGTGCCAGCAGTTACTCGAACGGGCTTAACTATGGCTACACCTTC
NA | TRBJ1-2 | TRBV5-6 | NA | CASSLGAAFYYGYTF | TGTGCCAGCAGCTTGGGGGCCGCTTTCTACTATGGCTACACCTTC
few | TRBJ1-4 | TRBV7-8 | NA | CASSAPPGLGEKLFF | TGTGCCAGCAGCGCTCCCCCAGGGTTGGGTGAAAAACTGTTTTTT
NA | TRBJ2-2 | TRBV2 | NA | CASNRRDTGELFF | TGTGCCAGCAACAGACGGGACACCGGGGAGCTGTTTTTT
NA | TRBJ1-5 | TRBV19 | NA | CASSPVIGIVDF | TGTGCCAGTAGTCCTGTGATCGGTATCGTGGATTTT
NA | TRBJ1-2 | TRBV20-1 | TRBD1 | CSASVGTGEVNYGYTF | TGCAGTGCTAGCGTAGGGACAGGGGAGGTGAACTATGGCTACACCTTC
few | TRBJ2-1 | TRBV10-3 | TRBD2 | CAIRTGTSGGGYNEQFF | TGTGCCATCAGGACCGGGACTAGCGGGGGGGGTTACAATGAGCAGTTCTTC
NA | TRBJ1-5 | TRBV27 | NA | CASSLSRSYNQPQHF | TGTGCCAGCAGTTTATCACGCTCGTACAATCAGCCCCAGCATTTT
few | TRBJ1-1 | TRBV12-3/TRBV12-4 | NA | CASNYAGGVNTEAFF | TGTGCCAGCAACTATGCGGGGGGAGTGAACACTGAAGCTTTCTTT
many | TRBJ2-1 | TRBV7-8 | TRBD2 | CASSFRLAGGPDEQFF | TGTGCCAGCAGCTTCAGACTAGCGGGGGGGCCCGATGAGCAGTTCTTC
NA | TRBJ1-2 | TRBV6-2/TRBV6-3 | TRBD1 | CASSPGQVSGYTF | TGTGCCAGCAGTCCTGGACAGGTCTCTGGCTACACCTTC
NA | TRBJ2-5 | TRBV11-2 | NA | CASSFPGFGETQYF | TGTGCCAGCAGCTTCCCCGGTTTCGGCGAGACCCAGTACTTC
once | TRBJ1-1 | TRBV2 | NA | CASSPPGHLGTEAFF | TGTGCCAGCAGTCCTCCGGGACACCTTGGGACTGAAGCTTTCTTT
NA | TRBJ1-5 | TRBV6-1 | NA | CASSPRLRNQPQHF | TGTGCCAGCAGTCCCAGACTGCGTAATCAGCCCCAGCATTTT
NA | TRBJ1-2 | TRBV29-1 | NA | CSVTGDGYTF | TGCAGCGTTACGGGAGACGGCTACACCTTC
NA | TRBJ2-1 | TRBV2 | TRBD2 | CASSEKGAGLAEQFF | TGTGCCAGCAGTGAAAAGGGCGCGGGACTAGCTGAGCAGTTCTTC
NA | TRBJ1-2 | TRBV7-9 | NA | CASSWGNGYTF | TGTGCCAGCAGCTGGGGGAATGGCTACACCTTC
NA | TRBJ2-7 | TRBV29-1 | TRBD1 | CSVAGTGRAYEQYF | TGCAGCGTTGCCGGGACAGGGAGGGCCTACGAGCAGTACTTC
NA | TRBJ1-2 | TRBV4-1 | NA | CASSQDMTLPNYGYTF | TGCGCCAGCAGCCAAGATATGACACTGCCTAACTATGGCTACACCTTC
NA | TRBJ2-6 | TRBV7-9 | NA | CASSNISGANVLTF | TGTGCCAGCAGCAATATCTCTGGGGCCAACGTCCTGACTTTC
NA | TRBJ1-1 | TRBV6-5 | NA | CASGWWNTEAFF | TGTGCCAGCGGTTGGTGGAACACTGAAGCTTTCTTT
NA | TRBJ2-2 | TRBV7-9 | NA | CASSLGTPGSWELFF | TGTGCCAGCAGCTTAGGGACACCCGGGTCCTGGGAGCTGTTTTTT
NA | TRBJ2-1 | TRBV7-6 | TRBD1 | CASSLGTGGSSSYNEQFF | TGTGCCAGCAGCTTAGGAACAGGGGGTTCGTCCTCCTACAATGAGCAGTTCTTC
few | TRBJ2-1 | TRBV10-3 | NA | CAIRTTVDPYNEQFF | TGTGCCATCAGGACGACAGTAGACCCCTACAATGAGCAGTTCTTC
NA | TRBJ2-3 | TRBV7-4 | NA | CASRPADITAFTDTQYF | TGTGCCAGCAGGCCGGCCGATATTACTGCTTTCACAGATACGCAGTATTTT
few | TRBJ2-1 | TRBV2 | TRBD1 | CASSPGTGGWNEQFF | TGTGCCAGCAGTCCCGGGACAGGGGGCTGGAATGAGCAGTTCTTC
few | TRBJ2-7 | TRBV27 | TRBD1 | CATGGTGGIYEQYF | TGTGCCACGGGAGGGACAGGGGGCATCTACGAGCAGTACTTC
NA | TRBJ2-1 | TRBV6-5 | TRBD1 | CASSWTGTGGHIYGNEQFF | TGTGCCAGCAGCTGGACCGGGACAGGGGGACATATCTACGGGAATGAGCAGTTCTTC
few | TRBJ2-5 | TRBV7-9 | TRBD1 | CASSGPGQTETQYF | TGTGCCAGCAGCGGGCCGGGACAGACAGAGACCCAGTACTTC
NA | TRBJ1-5 | TRBV27 | NA | CASSLSPRGANQPQHF | TGTGCCAGCAGTTTATCCCCCCGAGGAGCCAATCAGCCCCAGCATTTT
NA | TRBJ1-4 | TRBV27 | TRBD1 | CASSLQGVLPEKLFF | TGTGCCAGCAGTCTACAGGGGGTCCTCCCCGAAAAACTGTTTTTT
NA | TRBJ1-1 | TRBV19 | NA | CASSIAKNTEAFF | TGTGCCAGTAGTATTGCCAAGAACACTGAAGCTTTCTTT
many | TRBJ2-1 | TRBV7-6 | NA | CASSLFPAPDPYNEQFF | TGTGCCAGCAGCTTATTCCCAGCCCCGGACCCTTACAATGAGCAGTTCTTC
NA | TRBJ2-3 | TRBV4-2 | TRBD2 | CASSPPGTGGGDTQYF | TGTGCCAGCAGCCCCCCCGGAACGGGGGGTGGGGATACGCAGTATTTT
few | TRBJ2-7 | TRBV19 | NA | CASSIGATYEQYF | TGTGCCAGTAGTATCGGGGCTACCTACGAGCAGTACTTC
NA | TRBJ2-1 | TRBV10-3 | TRBD2 | CAIKVFSGDYNEQFF | TGTGCCATCAAAGTATTTAGCGGGGACTACAATGAGCAGTTCTTC
NA | TRBJ1-3 | TRBV13 | NA | CASTQGLNSGNTIYF | TGTGCCAGCACCCAGGGATTGAACTCTGGAAACACCATATATTTT
NA | TRBJ2-7 | TRBV15 | NA | CATSRAPSPHEQYF | TGTGCCACCAGCAGAGCCCCATCCCCTCACGAGCAGTACTTC
NA | TRBJ1-4 | TRBV27 | NA | CASSWVASTNEKLFF | TGTGCCAGCAGCTGGGTGGCCTCAACTAATGAAAAACTGTTTTTT
few | TRBJ1-5 | TRBV6-5 | NA | CASSSMGRADQPQHF | TGTGCCAGCAGTTCTATGGGGAGGGCGGATCAGCCCCAGCATTTT
many | TRBJ1-1 | TRBV7-8 | NA | CASSLDPGWNTEAFF | TGTGCCAGCAGCTTAGACCCAGGTTGGAACACTGAAGCTTTCTTT
NA | TRBJ2-2 | TRBV6-2/TRBV6-3 | NA | CASSEFGGELFF | TGTGCCAGCAGTGAATTTGGCGGGGAGCTGTTTTTT
NA | TRBJ2-3 | TRBV29-1 | TRBD2 | CSGGTSASDTQYF | TGCAGCGGCGGGACTAGCGCGTCAGATACGCAGTATTTT
NA | TRBJ2-1 | TRBV6-2/TRBV6-3 | NA | CASLKGPLDNEQFF | TGTGCCAGCTTGAAGGGACCGCTTGACAATGAGCAGTTCTTC
few | TRBJ2-3 | TRBV27 | NA | CASTSGTSAADTQYF | TGTGCCAGCACCTCGGGGACGTCCGCGGCAGATACGCAGTATTTT
few | TRBJ1-4 | TRBV7-9 | NA | CASSPPWEGRTEKLFF | TGTGCCAGCAGCCCCCCCTGGGAGGGGAGGACTGAAAAACTGTTTTTT
NA | TRBJ2-1 | TRBV6-5 | TRBD1 | CASSLYSDRENEQFF | TGTGCCAGCAGTCTATATTCGGACAGGGAAAATGAGCAGTTCTTC
many | TRBJ2-3 | TRBV7-8 | TRBD2 | CASSLYTRGGRSDTQYF | TGTGCCAGCAGCTTATACACGCGGGGGGGCCGATCAGATACGCAGTATTTT
few | TRBJ2-1 | TRBV7-6 | TRBD1 | CASSLNRDRAPHEQFF | TGTGCCAGCAGCTTAAACCGGGACAGGGCCCCTCATGAGCAGTTCTTC
NA | TRBJ2-5 | TRBV28 | NA | CASSLGTKRLQETQYF | TGTGCCAGCAGTTTGGGGACAAAAAGACTCCAAGAGACCCAGTACTTC
NA | TRBJ1-1 | TRBV7-9 | NA | CASSLGWAVNTEAFF | TGTGCCAGCAGCTTAGGGTGGGCAGTCAACACTGAAGCTTTCTTT
few | TRBJ1-3 | TRBV4-1 | NA | CASSQAKSSGNTIYF | TGCGCCAGCAGCCAAGCCAAGAGCTCTGGAAACACCATATATTTT
few | TRBJ1-1 | TRBV12-3/TRBV12-4 | TRBD1 | CASKPSGQPMLYMNTEAFF | TGTGCCAGCAAACCCTCGGGACAGCCCATGTTGTACATGAACACTGAAGCTTTCTTT
NA | TRBJ1-5 | TRBV19 | NA | CASSISGIGQPQHF | TGTGCCAGTAGTATATCAGGGATTGGGCAGCCCCAGCATTTT
few | TRBJ2-5 | TRBV6-5 | NA | CASSYFQASEYQETQYF | TGTGCCAGCAGTTACTTTCAGGCTAGCGAGTACCAAGAGACCCAGTACTTC
NA | TRBJ1-2 | TRBV2 | NA | CASSEAFTGTPGYTF | TGTGCCAGCAGTGAAGCCTTCACCGGCACCCCTGGCTACACCTTC